The 10 T cell receptor beta chains listed next were all sequenced from one sample in a study of vaccination and CD4 T cells after COVID-19. The Oncomine TCR Beta short-read assay was applied to DNA of cultured CD4+ T cells. TCRdb analysed the PCR reads with MiXCR anew, one entry per CDR3 protein. The table lists approximately 12,000 distinct CDR3 sequences, around 30% of them singletons. This sample's treatment: approximately nine-day PBMC culture with coronavirus spike peptide pools or control peptides (ViraFEST assay). Their antigen targets remain unknown. Material: cultured CD4+ T cells from blood. These receptors all stem from a human donor with COVID-19.

The chain is built from TRBV25-1 and TRBJ2-5; TRBD1 or TRBD2 may be the D gene (5 bases each). This CDR3 is built from 15 residues. V was pared by 2 bases and J by 5 bases, with 15 bases between. The germline gives CDR1 MGHDK, CDR2 SYGVNS. The DNA for the CDR3 is TGTGCCAGCAGTGAAGGGGACGGACGTCGGGAGACCCAGTACTTC. As protein: CASSEGDGRRETQYF.

The chain carries TRBV24-1 and TRBJ2-3, with TRBD1 as a possible D gene (5 bases). The better agreement between TRBJ1-5 and the DNA end casts doubt on the J call. Germline lookup yields CDR1 KGHDR and CDR2 SFDVKD. This CDR3 comprises 13 residues. The CDR3 reads CATSGSGADTQHF. CDR3 DNA: TGTGCCACCAGTGGGAGCGGGGCAGATACGCAGCATTTT.

The chain uses TRBV20-1 and TRBJ2-7; 8 bases are shared with TRBD1. J gave up 3 bases and V 6 bases, and 7 bases lay outside the gene matches. The CDR3 contains 13 residues. Germline V lookup: CDR1 DFQATT, CDR2 SNEGSKA (reference sequence). This CDR3 is CSAADRVSYEQYF. CDR3 sequence (DNA): TGCAGTGCAGCGGACAGGGTGAGCTACGAGCAGTACTTC.

The chain joins TRBV30 to TRBJ2-2; D uncertain. Per the germline V gene, CDR1 is GTSNPN and CDR2 is SVGIG (reference sequence). The germline V and J ends were trimmed by 2 bases and 9 bases, with 7 bases remaining between them. The CDR3 covers 11 residues. The CDR3 sequence: CAWSPTRELFF. Written as DNA, the CDR3 is TGTGCCTGGAGTCCAACGCGGGAGCTGTTTTTT.

Relative to its sample, this clonotype is medium-sized. This chain uses TRBV24-1 with TRBJ1-6; possibly TRBD1 for D (5 bases). V lost 3 bases and J 15 bases, leaving 17 bases between the germline ends. Germline values: CDR1 KGHDR, CDR2 SFDVKD. This CDR3 comprises 14 residues. The DNA of the CDR3 is TGTGCCACCAGTGATAGCGGGGGGAACTCCGGCCTCCACTTT. This translates into CATSDSGGNSGLHF.

This clonotype was seen a few times. The rearrangement joins TRBV20-1 to TRBJ2-3, with D perhaps given as TRBD1 or TRBD2 (6 bases each). The germline CDR1 and CDR2 sequences are DFQATT and SNEGSKA (reference sequence). The CDR3 sequence is 13 residues long. Trimming left V 3 bases short and J 1 base short, with 8 bases between. The CDR3 here is CSASGGRTDTQYF. The CDR3 DNA follows: TGCAGTGCTAGCGGGGGCCGCACAGATACGCAGTATTTT.

The chain uses TRBV20-1 and TRBJ2-3, with 8 bases identical to TRBD2. The V and J ends lost 7 bases and 4 bases, in that order; junction bases with no gene match: 13. Per germline, CDR1 DFQATT and CDR2 SNEGSKA (reference sequence). The CDR3 covers 15 residues. CDR3 protein: CSVSSNSGEADTQYF. In nucleotides, the CDR3 is TGCAGTGTTTCATCTAATAGCGGGGAGGCAGATACGCAGTATTTT.

This clonotype occurred once. The chain combines TRBV10-3 with TRBJ1-1; no definite D call. Germline V gives CDR1 ENHRY, CDR2 SYGVKD. Trimming took off 5 bases at V and 7 bases at J, with 8 bases between the two ends. There are 11 residues in the CDR3. The chain's CDR3 is CAISLGGEAFF. CDR3 DNA sequence: TGTGCCATCAGTTTAGGTGGTGAAGCTTTCTTT.

This clonotype was picked up a small number of times. The rearrangement uses TRBV6-2 or TRBV6-3 and TRBJ1-4, with D perhaps matching TRBD1 (5 bases). The CDR3 loop spans 14 amino acids. Germline V gene lookup returns CDR1 MNHEY and CDR2 SVGEGT. Trimming removed 0 bases from V and 7 bases from J, with 9 bases in between. CDR3 loop: CASSYSRGPEKLFF. The CDR3 nucleotides are TGTGCCAGCAGTTACTCGAGGGGACCTGAAAAACTGTTTTTT.

The J gene is TRBJ2-7, the V gene TRBV6-2 or TRBV6-3, with D hard to call. This CDR3 comprises 14 residues. Germline loops: CDR1 MNHEY, CDR2 SVGEGT. Trimming cost V 0 bases and J 3 bases, with 9 bases left between them. The DNA of the CDR3 is TGTGCCAGCAGTTACTCTAGACGGTACTACGAGCAGTACTTC. Amino acid sequence: CASSYSRRYYEQYF.